This T cell receptor (beta chain) was retrieved from a study of T cell responses to AZD1222 COVID-19 vaccine. Findings and limits, study-wide: Receipt of two AZD1222 doses was followed by a rise in Spike-specific TCR breadth and depth.

This CDR3 comprises 15 residues. Looked up from germline, CDR1 is SGDLS and CDR2 is YYNGEE. The method was immunoSEQ multiplex PCR; TCRdb's version includes in-frame clones alone and lacks a portion of them. The sample has 160,000 or so clones; over 85% are singletons. To note about this clone: Its cognate antigen is unknown. One end of the junction does not line up with germline, which may come from a read error.

Source: peripheral blood, taken on day 0 of AZD1222 vaccination. V and J are TRBV9 and TRBJ1-3; D may be TRBD1 (6 bases). The sequence was collected from an adult in good health. This CDR3 reads CASSARTGYWKHHIF. CDR3 DNA: TGTGCCAGCAGCGCAAGAACAGGGTACTGGAAACACCATATATTT. Combining the CDR3 with reference TRBV9 and TRBJ1-3 gives the whole variable domain DSGVTQTPKHLITATGQRVTLRCSPRSGDLSVYWYQQSLDQGLQFLIQYYNGEERAKGNILERFSAQQFPDLHSELNLSSLELGDSALYFCASSARTGYWKHHIFGEGSWLTVV.